Sequencing of this T cell receptor beta chain was carried out in a study of graft-versus-host responses after intestinal transplantation. Study-level findings and limits: The authors found GvH clones in recipient marrow, some appearing first in ileum or blood.

With regard to this clone: The target antigen is unknown.

Using immunoSEQ multiplex PCR, the repertoire was profiled, and TCRdb retains in-frame clones only, with some absent. Of about 110,000 clones in the sample, more than 85% were seen once. The sequences come from unstimulated CD8+ T cells sorted from spleen or lymph node cells, collected before transplant. The TCR comes from a human donor who was the organ donor for an intestinal transplant.

CDR3 sequence reads: CASSLALSGINTGELFF. The CDR3 region has the DNA TGTGCCAGCAGCTTAGCGCTCAGCGGGATTAACACCGGGGAGCTGTTTTTT. V is TRBV7-4 and J is TRBJ2-2; 7 bases are a match to TRBD2. The V gene's germline CDR1 is SGHVT and CDR2 SQSDAQ. V dropped 0 bases and J dropped 2; count of bases not matched to a gene: 6. CDR3 length equals 17 residues. Filled out from reference TRBV7-4 and TRBJ2-2, the complete variable domain reads GAGVSQSPRYKVAKRGRDVALRCDSISGHVTLYWYRQTLGQGSEVLTYSQSDAQRDKSGRPSGRFSAERPERSVSTLKIQRTEQGDSAVYLCASSLALSGINTGELFFGEGSRLTVL.